The rows below give T cell receptor beta chains drawn from one sample of a study of shared clonotypes between healthy human individuals. The table came from immunoSEQ multiplex PCR; TCRdb's copy has only in-frame clones and leaves some out. The top ten hold over 0.1% of the sample, which has around 620,000 clones, 85% to 95% seen once. The specimen was naive CD8+ T cells sorted from blood. The receptor set was obtained from a woman in her 30s in good health. Each CDR3 is given with its conserved first and last residue. D genes are given only for firm matches. Rows give clone size only sometimes, using once, few, many, or a class for an expanded clone.

TRBJ2-2 | - | - | TRBV28 | TGTGCCAGCAGTGCTCCAGACGGGGAGCTGTTTTTT | CASSAPDGELFF
TRBJ2-3 | - | once | TRBV13 | TGTGCCAGCAGCTTACCAGGGCCAGATACGCAGTATTTT | CASSLPGPDTQYF
TRBJ2-7 | TRBD1 | - | TRBV2 | TGTGCCAGCAGTGAGGGACAGGGGGCGCTTGGCTACGAGCAGTACTTC | CASSEGQGALGYEQYF
TRBJ2-1 | - | few | TRBV27 | TGTGCCAGCAGTTTATCGAATGAGCAGTTCTTC | CASSLSNEQFF
TRBJ1-5 | - | - | TRBV10-2 | TGCGCCAGCAGTGACGAAGAGAGCAATCAGCCCCAGCATTTT | CASSDEESNQPQHF
TRBJ1-1 | TRBD1 | - | TRBV29-1 | TGCAGCGAGAGAGCAGGGGGCGCCACTGAAGCTTTCTTT | CSERAGGATEAFF
TRBJ1-5 | - | - | TRBV7-6 | TGTGCCAGCAGCTTAAGGCGGAATCAGCCCCAGCATTTT | CASSLRRNQPQHF
TRBJ1-5 | - | - | TRBV7-2 | TGTGCCAGCAGCTTAGAGGGTCAACCAATTCAGCCCCAGCATTTT | CASSLEGQPIQPQHF
TRBJ2-7 | - | - | TRBV27 | TGTGCCAGCAGTTTATCTGGCCGGGACGAGCAGTACTTC | CASSLSGRDEQYF
TRBJ2-1 | TRBD2 | - | TRBV11-2 | TGTGCCAGCAGCTTCGCGGGAGGAGGGGGTGAGCAGTTCTTC | CASSFAGGGGEQFF
TRBJ2-2 | - | once | TRBV27 | TGTGCCAGCTCTCCCGGGACAACCACCGGGGAGCTGTTTTTT | CASSPGTTTGELFF
TRBJ2-7 | TRBD2 | - | TRBV18 | TGTGCCAGCTCACCAGGCGGGGGTACCTACGAGCAGTACTTC | CASSPGGGTYEQYF
TRBJ1-3 | TRBD1 | - | TRBV27 | TGTGCCAGCAGTATGAGACAGGGCAGCTCTGGAAACACCATATATTTT | CASSMRQGSSGNTIYF
TRBJ2-1 | TRBD2 | - | TRBV9 | TGTGCCAGCAGCGGGAGACTAGCGGGAGTAAGGGATGAGCAGTTCTTC | CASSGRLAGVRDEQFF
TRBJ2-4 | - | - | TRBV5-4 | TGTGCCAGCAGCTTGTATGAGGGGATACTAGCCAAAAACATTCAGTACTTC | CASSLYEGILAKNIQYF
TRBJ2-7 | - | - | TRBV28 | TGTGCCAGCAGTTATGCACGCGGGACATCCTACGAGCAGTACTTC | CASSYARGTSYEQYF
TRBJ2-7 | - | - | TRBV27 | TGTGCCAGCAGTTACGCCGCGCGGGTCCCCTACGAGCAGTACTTC | CASSYAARVPYEQYF
TRBJ2-7 | - | - | TRBV7-8 | TGTGCCAGCAGCTTAAGATTAGGCGGGACGCTCGAGCAGTACTTC | CASSLRLGGTLEQYF
TRBJ1-1 | - | few | TRBV7-9 | TGTGCCAGCAGCTCGGACACGTACACTGAAGCTTTCTTT | CASSSDTYTEAFF
TRBJ2-7 | TRBD1 | - | TRBV27 | TGTGCCAGCAGTTCGTCCACAGGGGCCGACTCCTACGAGCAGTACTTC | CASSSSTGADSYEQYF
TRBJ2-5 | - | - | TRBV11-2 | TGTGCCAGCAGCACCAACCAAGAGACCCAGTACTTC | CASSTNQETQYF
TRBJ2-7 | - | - | TRBV18 | TGTGCCAGCTCACCTACCGGGATCGGGGGGCAGTACGAGGGGCAGTACTTC | CASSPTGIGGQYEGQYF
TRBJ2-2 | - | - | TRBV28 | TGTGCCAGCAGTCTTCCAGGCGACGGGGAGCTGTTTTTT | CASSLPGDGELFF
TRBJ1-6 | TRBD1 | - | TRBV5-7 | TGTGCCAGCAGCCCCCAGGGGGTCAGATACGTCGATTCACCCCTCCACTTT | CASSPQGVRYVDSPLHF